The next 18 T cell receptor beta chains were all read from a single sample in a study of blood T cell repertoires in COVID-19. Clones were sequenced by immunoSEQ multiplex PCR, and TCRdb holds only the in-frame ones, with some missing. The repertoire includes 60,000 to 100,000 clones, around 90% of them detected once, and approximately 4.2% sits in the top ten. The source material was peripheral blood. These receptors were obtained from a man over 45 with active COVID-19.

The chain is built from TRBV9 and TRBJ2-5; 9 positions agree with TRBD2. Germline V gene lookup returns CDR1 SGDLS and CDR2 YYNGEE. The CDR3 spans 18 residues. The ends lost 0 bases at V and 5 bases at J; junction bases unmatched: 14. The CDR3 DNA sequence: TGTGCCAGCAGCGTAGGCGGCGGGGGGGCTTTTTTATCGGAGACCCAGTACTTC. The encoded protein is CASSVGGGGAFLSETQYF.

The chain employs TRBV21-1 and TRBJ2-2; the listed D gene, TRBD2, was not tested against the DNA. TRBV21-1 is an annotated pseudogene. The CDR3 has 14 amino acids. The CDR3 DNA reads TGTGCCAGCAGCAAAACTAGTGTAACCGGGGAGCTGTTTTTT. Its protein is CASSKTSVTGELFF.

To note about this clone: An end of the junction differs from the germline gene, which may be a read error. This chain links TRBV5-1 with TRBJ2-1; the match to TRBD2 covers 15 bases. This CDR3 is built from 18 residues. The germline CDR1 and CDR2 sequences are SGHRS and YFSETQ. This chain's CDR3 is CASSARTSGGEQYIEQFF. In DNA, the CDR3 is TGCGCCAGCAGCGCCCGGACTAGCGGGGGGGAGCAATACATTGAGCAGTTCTTC.

This clone has only a few counts. The chain recombines TRBV7-2 with TRBJ1-5; TRBD1 might be the D (6 bases). Trimming left V 2 bases short and J 0 bases short, with 8 bases between. CDR3 size: 15 residues. Germline lookup yields CDR1 SGHTA and CDR2 FQGNSA. DNA for the CDR3: TGTGCCAGCAGCTTATGGACAGATAGCAATCAGCCCCAGCATTTT. This codes for CASSLWTDSNQPQHF.

This rearrangement joins TRBV28 to TRBJ2-5; perhaps TRBD2 as D (7 bases). V was pared by 5 bases and J by 5 bases, with 21 bases between. There are 16 residues in the CDR3. The germline V gene encodes CDR1 MDHEN and CDR2 SYDVKM. CDR3 sequence reads: CASSHPGGQLYETQYF. The CDR3 DNA reads TGTGCCAGCAGTCACCCCGGGGGGCAGTTATACGAGACCCAGTACTTC.

The chain recombines TRBV10-3 with TRBJ2-4; possibly TRBD1 for D (5 bases). Germline V gene sequence: CDR1 ENHRY, CDR2 SYGVKD. Trimming shortened V by 3 bases and J by 0 bases, and 9 bases separated the two germline ends. The CDR3 has 15 amino acids. CDR3 loop: CAISDRQRAKNIQYF. In DNA, the CDR3 is TGTGCCATCAGTGATCGACAGAGAGCCAAAAACATTCAGTACTTC.

This chain uses TRBV19 with TRBJ2-1; the match to TRBD1 covers 8 bases. The CDR3 length is 15 residues. The trim removed 1 base at V and 6 bases at J, leaving 5 bases unmatched. The germline V gene encodes CDR1 LNHDA and CDR2 SQIVND (reference sequence). CDR3 in amino acids: CASSIGTGFGNEQFF. CDR3 coding DNA: TGTGCCAGTAGTATAGGGACAGGGTTTGGCAATGAGCAGTTCTTC.

This chain links TRBV6-5 with TRBJ1-1; D remains ambiguous. The V end lost 7 bases, the J end lost 4 bases, and 13 bases lay between the germline ends. The CDR3 length is 13 residues. In germline, CDR1 is MNHEY, CDR2 SVGAGI. The CDR3 loop is CASKEVVGTEAFF. Written as DNA, the CDR3 is TGTGCCAGCAAGGAGGTAGTGGGCACTGAAGCTTTCTTT.

The chain carries TRBV7-8 and TRBJ1-6, with 9 nucleotides matching TRBD1. The junction had 5 bases not matched to a gene; V was cut back by 5 bases and J by 6 bases. The CDR3 covers 15 residues. In germline, CDR1 is SGHVS, CDR2 FQNEAQ. In DNA form, the CDR3 reads TGTGCCAGCAGCAGAGGACAGGGGAGTAATTCACCCCTCCACTTT. This gives the protein CASSRGQGSNSPLHF. Filled out from reference TRBV7-8 and TRBJ1-6, the complete variable domain reads GAGVSQSPRYKVAKRGQDVALRCDPISGHVSLFWYQQALGQGPEFLTYFQNEAQLDKSGLPSDRFFAERPEGSVSTLKIQRTQQEDSAVYLCASSRGQGSNSPLHFGNGTRLTVT.

This rearrangement joins TRBV5-1 to TRBJ2-1; a weak D match, TRBD2 (7 bases). The CDR3 sequence is 16 residues long. V shed 0 bases and J shed 1 base, with 11 bases lying between them. Germline values: CDR1 SGHRS, CDR2 YFSETQ. CDR3 loop: CASSLEGGGSYNEQFF. For the CDR3, the DNA is TGCGCCAGCAGCTTGGAGGGAGGGGGATCCTACAATGAGCAGTTCTTC. Together with reference TRBV5-1 and TRBJ2-1, the CDR3 gives the full variable domain: KAGVTQTPRYLIKTRGQQVTLSCSPISGHRSVSWYQQTPGQGLQFLFEYFSETQRNKGNFPGRFSGRQFSNSRSEMNVSTLELGDSALYLCASSLEGGGSYNEQFFGPGTRLTVL.

The chain links TRBV5-1 to TRBJ2-7; no clear D. The CDR3 consists of 13 residues. Trimming left V 0 bases short and J 4 bases short, with 8 bases between. Germline CDR1 reads SGHRS; CDR2 reads YFSETQ. CDR3 DNA sequence: TGCGCCAGCAGCTTGGCCGTACAGTACGAGCAGTACTTC. Amino acid sequence: CASSLAVQYEQYF.

V gene TRBV7-8 combines with J gene TRBJ1-5; D uncertain. The CDR3 spans 15 residues. V lost 8 bases to trimming and J lost 3 bases, with 17 bases between them. Germline V CDR1 and CDR2: SGHVS, FQNEAQ. CDR3 DNA sequence: TGTGCCAGCTCATTTTACGGGCGGGACAATCAGCCCCAGCATTTT. It translates to CASSFYGRDNQPQHF.

The chain is built from TRBV7-2 and TRBJ2-5, with D possibly matching TRBD1 (6 bases). Per germline, CDR1 SGHTA and CDR2 FQGNSA. The CDR3 contains 15 residues. V lost 5 bases and J 1 base, leaving 14 bases between the germline ends. In DNA, the CDR3 is TGTGCCAGCAGCGGACTGAGGGGGTTCCAAGAGACCCAGTACTTC. It translates to CASSGLRGFQETQYF.

The rearrangement links TRBV30 to TRBJ1-5; D perhaps matches TRBD1 (5 bases). Per the germline V gene, CDR1 is GTSNPN and CDR2 is SVGIG (reference sequence). This CDR3 spans 15 amino acids. V was clipped by 0 bases and J by 5 bases, with 14 bases between them. The CDR3 DNA reads TGTGCCTGGAGTGTTGGGAGAGGGGACTATCAGCCCCAGCATTTT. Amino acid sequence: CAWSVGRGDYQPQHF. Full variable domain (missing parts from reference TRBV30 and TRBJ1-5): SQTIHQWPATLVQPVGSPLSLECTVEGTSNPNLYWYRQAAGRGLQLLFYSVGIGQISSEVPQNLSASRPQDRQFILSSKKLLLSDSGFYLCAWSVGRGDYQPQHFGDGTRLSIL.

The rearrangement links TRBV7-3 to TRBJ2-3; D might be TRBD2 (6 bases). This CDR3 is built from 13 residues. Trimming left V 2 bases short and J 6 bases short, with 9 bases between. Germline V gene sequence: CDR1 SGHTA, CDR2 FQGTGA. CDR3 region: CASSLGTSDTQYF. CDR3 DNA: TGTGCCAGCAGCTTAGGGACTTCCGATACGCAGTATTTT.

This sequence joins TRBV7-9 and TRBJ1-1, with 8 bases matching TRBD1. CDR3 length: 15 amino acids. Looked up from germline, CDR1 is SEHNR and CDR2 is FQNEAQ (reference sequence). V was clipped by 5 bases and J by 3 bases; unmatched bases: 8. The CDR3: CASSAEQGGYTEAFF. The CDR3 DNA follows: TGTGCCAGCAGCGCCGAACAGGGGGGTTACACTGAAGCTTTCTTT.

The rearrangement uses TRBV5-4 and TRBJ2-1; D gene unclear. This CDR3 is 16 amino acids long. V was cut by 4 bases and J by 0 bases, with 14 bases left in between. Germline V gene lookup returns CDR1 SGHNT and CDR2 YYREEE (reference sequence). The CDR3 nucleotides read TGTGCCAGCAGCGGCAGGTACCCGAGCTCCTACAATGAGCAGTTCTTC. Protein product: CASSGRYPSSYNEQFF.

The chain uses TRBV19 and TRBJ2-3; D may be TRBD2 (5 bases). Germline V lookup: CDR1 LNHDA, CDR2 SQIVND (reference sequence). The CDR3 covers 15 residues. V shed 6 bases and J shed 0 bases, with 13 bases lying between them. This CDR3 is CASSSGSPSTDTQYF. In DNA form, the CDR3 reads TGTGCCAGTAGCAGCGGATCTCCTAGCACAGATACGCAGTATTTT.